Below, one T cell receptor beta chain is given with its context. The data belong to a study of blood T cell repertoires in COVID-19. For the study at large: Samples taken during acute and convalescent COVID-19 were collected in the United States, Italy and Spain. The analysed material was cDNA or gDNA that came from T cells, B-cell-depleted T cells, or PBMCs.

Data came from immunoSEQ multiplex PCR; TCRdb stores just in-frame clones and leaves some out. The table includes over 110,000 clones, about 80% detected once. This TCR was sampled from a man aged 70 or older who had recovered from COVID-19. Sequenced: peripheral blood.

The DNA of the CDR3 is TGCGCCAGCAGCATTACTAGCGGGGCATACAATGAGCAGTTCTTC. This sequence encodes CASSITSGAYNEQFF. The V gene is TRBV5-1, the J gene TRBJ2-1; 10 positions agree with TRBD2. Germline CDR1 reads SGHRS; CDR2 reads YFSETQ. The CDR3 is 15 amino acids. J lost 4 bases, V lost 4 bases, and 5 bases had no gene match.